The 26 T cell receptor beta chains reported below all come from one sample, sequenced in a study of shared clonotypes between healthy human individuals. Sequencing was performed with immunoSEQ multiplex PCR; in TCRdb, only in-frame clones are kept and a portion is missing. The table records more than 2 million clones, approximately 94% of them present only once. The sequenced sample was naive CD4+ T cells sorted from blood. Described subset: CD45RA+ positively selected. The receptors stem from a man aged 18 to 35 in good health.

The rearrangement uses TRBV10-3 and TRBJ2-1, with TRBD1 matching over 11 bases. V gave up 6 bases and J gave up 6 bases; unmatched junction bases: 4. The CDR3 runs to 14 residues. Germline loops: CDR1 ENHRY, CDR2 SYGVKD. The CDR3 reads CAIRGQGVSNEQFF. The CDR3 bases are TGTGCCATCAGGGGACAGGGGGTTAGCAATGAGCAGTTCTTC.

In this sample, this clone turned up once. This sequence joins TRBV30 and TRBJ1-2; weak D call: TRBD1 (5 bases). The germline V and J ends were trimmed by 3 bases and 8 bases, with 22 bases remaining between them. This CDR3 region has 15 residues. Germline V gives CDR1 GTSNPN, CDR2 SVGIG (reference sequence). CDR3 nucleotide sequence: TGTGCCTGGAGCGATACTGGACATCCCTACTCGGGCTACACCTTC. This codes for CAWSDTGHPYSGYTF.

The rearrangement links TRBV4-1 to TRBJ1-5; 7 bases fit TRBD1. Germline V gene sequence: CDR1 MGHRA, CDR2 YSYEKL. The CDR3 sequence is 13 residues long. Trimming cost V 5 bases and J 7 bases; bases outside gene matches: 5. CDR3 in DNA: TGCGCCAGCAGCGGGCCAGGGGGACAGCCCCAGCATTTT. Translated: CASSGPGGQPQHF.

The genes are TRBV19 and TRBJ2-5, with a weak D call TRBD1 (6 bases). This CDR3 contains 16 residues. Germline CDR1 and CDR2: LNHDA and SQIVND (reference sequence). Deletions cut 5 bases from V and 1 base from J, with 17 bases between. The CDR3 here is CASSPNRGQLQETQYF. The CDR3 region has the DNA TGTGCCAGTAGTCCAAACCGCGGACAGCTCCAAGAGACCCAGTACTTC.

The rearrangement joins TRBV19 to TRBJ1-1; 8 bases align to TRBD1. Germline V gives CDR1 LNHDA, CDR2 SQIVND (reference sequence). The CDR3 totals 16 residues. With V trimmed by 4 bases and J by 5 bases, 12 bases remained unmatched. The CDR3, as DNA: TGTGCCAGTAGTAACAGGATAGGGACAGGACCGACTGAAGCTTTCTTT. The encoded protein is CASSNRIGTGPTEAFF. The full variable domain, with the rest looked up from reference TRBV19 and TRBJ1-1, is DGGITQSPKYLFRKEGQNVTLSCEQNLNHDAMYWYRQDPGQGLRLIYYSQIVNDFQKGDIAEGYSVSREKKESFPLTVTSAQKNPTAFYLCASSNRIGTGPTEAFFGQGTRLTVV.

As DNA, the CDR3 is TGTGCCAGCAACCTAGCGGGGTCCACAGATACGCAGTATTTT. This encodes CASNLAGSTDTQYF. The chain uses TRBV2 and TRBJ2-3; 9 positions match TRBD2. The CDR3 runs to 14 residues. CDR1 is SNHLY, CDR2 FYNNEI, per germline. V lost 7 bases, J lost 2 bases, and 4 bases stayed unmatched.

The CDR3 here is CASSTLEVASNQPQHF. The CDR3 bases are TGTGCCAGTAGTACCCTGGAGGTGGCAAGCAATCAGCCCCAGCATTTT. The chain joins TRBV19 to TRBJ1-5, with D hard to call. Germline CDR1 LNHDA, CDR2 SQIVND (reference sequence). Trimming removed 4 bases from V and 1 base from J, with 14 bases in between. The CDR3 extends over 16 amino acids.

The chain carries TRBV6-5 and TRBJ2-7, with TRBD2 identical over 7 bases. Trimming removed 2 bases from V and 3 bases from J; junction bases left unmatched: 7. CDR1 and CDR2 from the germline V gene are MNHEY and SVGAGI. This CDR3 contains 15 residues. Here the CDR3 DNA reads TGTGCCAGCAGTTACGGGAGGGAACAATACTACGAGCAGTACTTC. This codes for CASSYGREQYYEQYF.

The rearrangement joins TRBV27 to TRBJ1-5; D is unclear. Germline V gene lookup returns CDR1 MNHEY and CDR2 SMNVEV (reference sequence). Between the trimmed V and J ends, which lost 6 bases and 6 bases, there was a span of 9 bases. The CDR3 loop spans 12 amino acids. The CDR3 DNA sequence: TGTGCCAGCAGCTCATCGGGTCAGCCCCAGCATTTT. This translates into CASSSSGQPQHF.

The chain combines TRBV18 with TRBJ1-1; TRBD1 matches 10 bases. The CDR3 is 13 amino acids. Germline lookup yields CDR1 KGHSH and CDR2 LQKENI. V lost 5 bases to trimming and J lost 4 bases; unmatched junction nucleotides: 1. The CDR3 loop reads CASSDRGRTEAFF. CDR3 sequence (DNA): TGTGCCAGCTCAGACAGGGGGCGCACTGAAGCTTTCTTT.

The chain links TRBV6-1 to TRBJ2-1; D is possibly TRBD2 (6 bases). With 3 bases removed from V and 7 bases from J, the gap between germline ends came to 16 bases. In germline, CDR1 is MNHNS, CDR2 SASEGT. The CDR3 totals 15 residues. This chain's CDR3 is CASSEGGRVWNEQFF. DNA for the CDR3: TGTGCCAGCAGTGAGGGAGGAAGGGTTTGGAATGAGCAGTTCTTC.

V and J are TRBV5-5 and TRBJ2-5; possibly TRBD1 for D (6 bases). The V gene's germline CDR1 is SGHKS and CDR2 YYEKEE (reference sequence). The germline V and J ends were trimmed by 2 bases and 0 bases, with 14 bases remaining between them. The CDR3 totals 16 residues. The chain's CDR3 is CASSFVGGWYQETQYF. CDR3 bases: TGTGCCAGCAGCTTTGTTGGGGGCTGGTACCAAGAGACCCAGTACTTC.

The chain couples TRBV28 to TRBJ1-5, with unresolved D. Trimming pared 4 bases from V and 7 bases from J, leaving 17 bases between. The CDR3 loop spans 15 amino acids. Germline V gene sequence: CDR1 MDHEN, CDR2 SYDVKM. CDR3 in DNA: TGTGCCAGCAGTTCCGACATCGTGGGGAAACAGCCCCAGCATTTT. Its protein is CASSSDIVGKQPQHF. Combining the CDR3 with reference TRBV28 and TRBJ1-5 gives the whole variable domain DVKVTQSSRYLVKRTGEKVFLECVQDMDHENMFWYRQDPGLGLRLIYFSYDVKMKEKGDIPEGYSVSREKKERFSLILESASTNQTSMYLCASSSDIVGKQPQHFGDGTRLSIL.

V gene TRBV5-1 combines with J gene TRBJ2-7; TRBD1 aligns across 7 bases. This CDR3 comprises 15 residues. Germline trimming cut 4 bases from V and 4 bases from J; bases unmatched to any gene: 11. Germline V gene lookup returns CDR1 SGHRS and CDR2 YFSETQ. This CDR3 is CASSLTSGTVYEQYF. The CDR3 coding sequence is TGCGCCAGCAGCCTGACATCCGGGACAGTGTACGAGCAGTACTTC.

The J gene is TRBJ2-7, the V gene TRBV5-1; weak D call: TRBD1 (6 bases). V lost 1 base and J 2 bases, leaving 13 bases between the germline ends. Looked up from germline, CDR1 is SGHRS and CDR2 is YFSETQ. There are 15 residues in the CDR3. CDR3 loop: CASSLQTGEPYEQYF. CDR3 nucleotide sequence: TGCGCCAGCAGCTTGCAGACAGGTGAACCCTACGAGCAGTACTTC.

V is TRBV30 and J is TRBJ2-7; possibly TRBD1 for D (6 bases). Germline values: CDR1 GTSNPN, CDR2 SVGIG (reference sequence). V dropped 4 bases and J dropped 2 bases, with 12 bases sitting between them. The CDR3 is made up of 13 amino acids. The CDR3 spells CAWNRAPPYEQYF. The CDR3 nucleotides are TGTGCCTGGAACAGGGCCCCTCCCTACGAGCAGTACTTC.

About this clone: Different DNA sequences within this sample yield the same CDR3. CDR3 sequence: CASSVEDSSYNEQFF. In DNA, the CDR3 is TGTGCCAGCAGCGTAGAGGACAGCTCCTACAATGAGCAGTTCTTC. This chain connects TRBV9 to TRBJ2-1; D perhaps matches TRBD1 (6 bases). CDR3 length: 15 residues. The germline V gene encodes CDR1 SGDLS and CDR2 YYNGEE. Trimming took off 0 bases at V and 0 bases at J, with 7 bases between the two ends.

The chain uses TRBV5-5 and TRBJ2-3; no clear D gene. V lost 2 bases to trimming and J lost 6 bases, with 10 bases between them. Germline V lookup: CDR1 SGHKS, CDR2 YYEKEE (reference sequence). The CDR3 extends over 13 amino acids. CDR3 nucleotide sequence: TGTGCCAGCAGCTTTTGGGTATCGGATACGCAGTATTTT. Translation gives CASSFWVSDTQYF.

The rearrangement links TRBV18 to TRBJ2-1; 8 bases line up with TRBD1. Germline CDR1 is KGHSH and CDR2 is LQKENI. V shed 6 bases and J 0 bases; nucleotides not matched to a gene: 7. There are 16 residues in the CDR3. The CDR3 DNA reads as TGTGCCAGCTCTTACCGACAGGGGAGCTCCTACAATGAGCAGTTCTTC. Protein sequence: CASSYRQGSSYNEQFF.

On this clone itself: This sample includes further DNA sequences coding for the same CDR3. The chain combines TRBV20-1 with TRBJ2-7; D not resolved. The ends were cut back, 0 bases at V and 5 bases at J, with 5 bases in the middle. This CDR3 has 11 residues. Germline CDR1 and CDR2: DFQATT and SNEGSKA (reference sequence). CDR3 coding DNA: TGCAGTGCTAGAGATGAAGACGAGCAGTACTTC. Translating it yields CSARDEDEQYF.

The chain couples TRBV5-4 to TRBJ2-4, with D perhaps matching TRBD1 or TRBD2 (5 bases each). The CDR3 is 14 residues long. Looked up from germline, CDR1 is SGHNT and CDR2 is YYREEE (reference sequence). Trimming stripped 0 bases from V and 8 bases from J, with 12 bases between. The CDR3 loop is CASSLGGARDIQYF. DNA for the CDR3: TGTGCCAGCAGCTTGGGAGGGGCCAGGGACATTCAGTACTTC.

The chain combines TRBV5-6 with TRBJ2-2, with TRBD2 matching 9 bases. The CDR3 loop spans 16 amino acids. From germline, CDR1 is SGHDT and CDR2 YYEEEE. With 0 bases clipped from V and 4 bases from J, the junction kept 4 bases outside the gene matches. The CDR3 loop reads CASSLVLAGLTGELFF. DNA for the CDR3: TGTGCCAGCAGCTTGGTCCTAGCGGGACTCACCGGGGAGCTGTTTTTT.

CDR3 region: CASSQDLTGGRAGELFF. DNA of the CDR3: TGTGCCAGCAGCCAAGATCTAACGGGAGGGCGCGCGGGGGAGCTGTTTTTT. This chain joins TRBV4-2 and TRBJ2-2; 8 bases are shared with TRBD2. With V trimmed by 0 bases and J by 8 bases, 11 bases remained unmatched. The CDR3 has 17 residues. CDR1 is LGHNA, CDR2 YNFKEQ, per germline.

This clone was seen once. Within the sample, other DNA sequences also encode this same CDR3. The chain combines TRBV6-1 with TRBJ2-2, with D hard to call. The CDR3 spans 15 residues. V was shortened by 4 bases and J by 0 bases, with 9 bases between the two germline ends. Germline V gene data show CDR1 as MNHNS and CDR2 as SASEGT. The CDR3 sequence: CASSAYSSNTGELFF. The CDR3 nucleotides are TGTGCCAGCAGTGCTTATAGTTCGAACACCGGGGAGCTGTTTTTT.

The chain combines TRBV19 with TRBJ2-1; D call uncertain. The germline CDR1 and CDR2 sequences are LNHDA and SQIVND (reference sequence). V shed 6 bases and J shed 0 bases, with 9 bases lying between them. There are 14 residues in the CDR3. CDR3 DNA sequence: TGTGCCAGTAGACCGGACCTCTCCTACAATGAGCAGTTCTTC. Residues: CASRPDLSYNEQFF.

The chain carries TRBV28 and TRBJ1-2; 10 bases are a match to TRBD1. This CDR3 spans 15 amino acids. Trimming removed 3 bases from V and 6 bases from J; junction bases left unmatched: 7. Germline-derived CDR1 and CDR2 are MDHEN and SYDVKM. CDR3 residues: CASSLVGTGANGYTF. Written as DNA, the CDR3 is TGTGCCAGCAGTTTGGTTGGGACAGGGGCCAATGGCTACACCTTC.